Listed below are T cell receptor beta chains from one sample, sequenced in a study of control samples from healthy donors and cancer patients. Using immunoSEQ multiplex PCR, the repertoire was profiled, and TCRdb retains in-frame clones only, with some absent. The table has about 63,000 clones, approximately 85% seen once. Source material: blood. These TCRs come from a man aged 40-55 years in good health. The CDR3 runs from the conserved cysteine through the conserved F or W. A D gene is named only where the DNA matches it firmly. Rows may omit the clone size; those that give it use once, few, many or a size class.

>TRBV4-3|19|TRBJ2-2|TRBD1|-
TGCGCCAGCAGCCAAGAGATTCCAGGGGGCGCAAGGGGGGTCGGGGAGCTGTTTTTT
CASSQEIPGGARGVGELFF
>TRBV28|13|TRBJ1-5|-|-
TGTGCCAGCAGCCGCCGGCTCAATCAGCCCCAGCATTTT
CASSRRLNQPQHF
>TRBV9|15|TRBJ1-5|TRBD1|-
TGTGCCAGCAGCCCGGGGACAGGGCGGGCTCAGCCCCAGCATTTT
CASSPGTGRAQPQHF
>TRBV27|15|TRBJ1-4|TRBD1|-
TGTGCCAGCATTGTAACACAGGGGTGGGATGAAAAACTGTTTTTT
CASIVTQGWDEKLFF
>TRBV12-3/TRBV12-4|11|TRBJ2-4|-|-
TGTGCCAGCAGTTTAAAGGACATTCAGTACTTC
CASSLKDIQYF
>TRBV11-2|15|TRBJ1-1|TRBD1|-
TGTGCCAGCAGCCCACTACAGGGGGAGGGCACTGAAGCTTTCTTT
CASSPLQGEGTEAFF
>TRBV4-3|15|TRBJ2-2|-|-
TGCGCCAGCAGCCAAAGCCCCCGGAACACCGGGGAGCTGTTTTTT
CASSQSPRNTGELFF
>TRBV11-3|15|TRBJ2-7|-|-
TGTGCCAGCAGCTTAGCGGGCTCCCCGCGGGACGAGCAGTACTTC
CASSLAGSPRDEQYF
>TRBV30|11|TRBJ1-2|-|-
TGTGCCTGGAGATTTTCCTATGGCTACACCTTC
CAWRFSYGYTF
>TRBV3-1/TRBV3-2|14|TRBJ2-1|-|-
TGTGCCAGCAGCAGCCTCAGCTCCTACAATGAGCAGTTCTTC
CASSSLSSYNEQFF
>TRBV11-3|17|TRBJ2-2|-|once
TGTGCCAGCAGCTTAGATTCCGCGGGCCACTGGGGCGGGGAGCTGTTTTTT
CASSLDSAGHWGGELFF
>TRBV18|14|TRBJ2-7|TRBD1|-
TGTGCCAGCTCACCGGGACAGGGCGTTTACGAGCAGTACTTC
CASSPGQGVYEQYF
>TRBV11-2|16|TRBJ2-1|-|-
TGTGCCAGCAGCCCCCGGGGTAGCGGAGCCTACAATGAGCAGTTCTTC
CASSPRGSGAYNEQFF
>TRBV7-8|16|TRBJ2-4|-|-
TGTGCCAGCAGCTTAGTAGGGGGGGCGACCAAAAACATTCAGTACTTC
CASSLVGGATKNIQYF
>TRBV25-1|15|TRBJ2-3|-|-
TGTGCCAGCACCCCCCCAACGGAGAGCACAGATACGCAGTATTTT
CASTPPTESTDTQYF
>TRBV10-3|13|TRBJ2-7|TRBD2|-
TGTGCCATCGCAACGGGAGGGCCCTACGAGCAGTACTTC
CAIATGGPYEQYF
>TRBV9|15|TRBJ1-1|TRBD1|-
TGTGCCAGCAGCGTCGACAGGGGTCGGAACACTGAAGCTTTCTTT
CASSVDRGRNTEAFF
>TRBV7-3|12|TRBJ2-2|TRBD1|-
TGTGCCAGCAGCTCAGGGGGCGCGCGGCTGTTTTTT
CASSSGGARLFF
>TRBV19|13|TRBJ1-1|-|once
TGTGCCAGTGGATCGGGGCGGTTCACTGAAGCTTTCTTT
CASGSGRFTEAFF
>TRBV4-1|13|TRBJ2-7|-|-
TGCGCCAGCGGGAGGACCCCCTCCTACGAGCAGTACTTC
CASGRTPSYEQYF
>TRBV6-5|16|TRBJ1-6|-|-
TGTGCCAGCAGTTACTCTCTGACAGTGCCCAAGGCCCCCCTCCACTTT
CASSYSLTVPKAPLHF
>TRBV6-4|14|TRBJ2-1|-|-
TGTGCCAGCAGTGACGGGGGCTCCTACAATGAGCAGTTCTTC
CASSDGGSYNEQFF
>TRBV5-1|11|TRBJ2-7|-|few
TGCGCCAGCAGAATAAGCCGCGAGCAGTACTTC
CASRISREQYF
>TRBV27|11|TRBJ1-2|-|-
TGTGCCAGCAGGGGACCATATGGCTACACCTTC
CASRGPYGYTF
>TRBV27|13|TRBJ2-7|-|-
TGTGCCAGCAGGGACATGAGCTCCTACGAGCAGTACTTC
CASRDMSSYEQYF